This TCR beta chain is from a study of sequential checkpoint blockade in melanoma. Study-level background: DNA from more than 75 pretreatment tumor samples underwent TCRβ immunosequencing.

As for treatment: randomized to nivolumab then ipilimumab (arm A) or the reverse (arm B). The germline V gene has CDR1 MDHEN and CDR2 SYDVKM. The CDR3 totals 15 residues. V lost 5 bases to trimming and J lost 5 bases; unmatched junction nucleotides: 7. Sequenced by immunoSEQ multiplex PCR; TCRdb stores in-frame clones only, minus some. The sample carries 4,500 to 6,000 clones, more than 25% recorded once. This clone is labeled medium-sized (0.01 to 0.1%). The receptor was isolated from a human donor with melanoma. V is TRBV28 and J is TRBJ2-2, with 8 bases identical to TRBD2. Material: tumor tissue (inferred from file names), obtained from a patient given nivolumab and ipilimumab in sequence. CDR3 region: CASSRTGTSTGELFF. CDR3 DNA: TGTGCCAGCAGTCGGACCGGGACTAGTACCGGGGAGCTGTTTTTT.